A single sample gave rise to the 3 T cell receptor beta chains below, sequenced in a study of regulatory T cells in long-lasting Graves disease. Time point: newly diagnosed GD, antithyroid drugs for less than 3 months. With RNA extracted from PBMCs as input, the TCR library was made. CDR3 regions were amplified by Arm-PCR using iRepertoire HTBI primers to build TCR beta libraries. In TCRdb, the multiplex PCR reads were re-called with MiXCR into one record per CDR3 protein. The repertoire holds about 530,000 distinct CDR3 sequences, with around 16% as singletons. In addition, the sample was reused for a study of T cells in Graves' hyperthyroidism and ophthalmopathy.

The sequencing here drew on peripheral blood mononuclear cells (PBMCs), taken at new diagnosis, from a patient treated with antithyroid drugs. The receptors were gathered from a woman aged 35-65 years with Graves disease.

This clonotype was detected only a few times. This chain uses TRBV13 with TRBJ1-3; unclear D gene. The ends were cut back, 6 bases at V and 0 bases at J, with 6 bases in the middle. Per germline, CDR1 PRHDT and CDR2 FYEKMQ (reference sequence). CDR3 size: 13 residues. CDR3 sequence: CASRVISGNTIYF. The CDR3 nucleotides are TGTGCCAGCAGGGTCATCTCTGGAAACACCATATATTTT.

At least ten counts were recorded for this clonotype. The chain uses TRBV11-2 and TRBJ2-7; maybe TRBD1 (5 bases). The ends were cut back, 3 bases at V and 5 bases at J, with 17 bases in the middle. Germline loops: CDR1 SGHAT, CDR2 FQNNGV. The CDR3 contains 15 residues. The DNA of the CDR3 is TGTGCCAGCAGCTTTTTGGAGCAGGGTGGCCACGAGCAGTACTTC. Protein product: CASSFLEQGGHEQYF.

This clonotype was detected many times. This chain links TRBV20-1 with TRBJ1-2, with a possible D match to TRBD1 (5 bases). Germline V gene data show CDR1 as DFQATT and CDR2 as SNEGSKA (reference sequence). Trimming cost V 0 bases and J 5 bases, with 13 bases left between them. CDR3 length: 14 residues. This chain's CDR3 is CSARELGRDYGYTF. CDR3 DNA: TGCAGTGCTAGAGAACTGGGGCGAGATTATGGCTACACCTTC.